These 11 T cell receptor beta chains originate from one sample sequenced in a study of blood T cell repertoires in COVID-19. Sequencing used immunoSEQ multiplex PCR; TCRdb keeps in-frame clones, though not all of them. In the table there are approximately 200,000 clones, 87% of which are singletons. The sequencing sample was made of PBMCs or T cells enriched from blood (not recorded which). Receptors originate from a man between 25 and 39 years old who had recovered from COVID-19.

On this clone: A read error may be the cause here, since a much bigger clone is one base away. The V and J genes are TRBV7-4 and TRBJ1-5, with D possibly TRBD1 on 6 matching bases. V lost 8 bases and J 1 base, leaving 21 bases between the germline ends. Germline CDR1 reads SGHVT; CDR2 reads SQSDAQ. The CDR3 runs to 17 residues. The CDR3 bases are TGTGCCAGCCGCCCCGGATACGGGGGGGGCAGCAATCAGCCCCAGCATTTT. It specifies CASRPGYGGGSNQPQHF.

The rearrangement links TRBV5-1 to TRBJ1-2, with 7 bases that match TRBD1. This CDR3 has 14 residues. Germline lookup yields CDR1 SGHRS and CDR2 YFSETQ. Trimming cost V 0 bases and J 4 bases; bases outside gene matches: 3. The CDR3 coding sequence is TGCGCCAGCAGCTTGGGAACAGGGGCCTATGGCTACACCTTC. It yields the protein CASSLGTGAYGYTF.

This sequence joins TRBV6-5 and TRBJ2-7; D uncertain. The CDR3 is 15 residues long. The germline CDR1 and CDR2 sequences are MNHEY and SVGAGI. Trimming shortened V by 0 bases and J by 2 bases, and 11 bases separated the two germline ends. The CDR3 nucleotides are TGTGCCAGCAGTTACTCCCTTACGGGTCCCTACGAGCAGTACTTC. This codes for CASSYSLTGPYEQYF.

V and J are TRBV5-5 and TRBJ1-6, with 10 bases lining up with TRBD1. This CDR3 has 17 amino acids. The ends lost 4 bases at V and 0 bases at J; junction bases unmatched: 4. Germline assignment: CDR1 SGHKS and CDR2 YYEKEE (reference sequence). CDR3 residues: CASSKDRGGSYNSPLHF. The CDR3, as DNA: TGTGCCAGCAGCAAGGACAGGGGGGGCTCCTATAATTCACCCCTCCACTTT.

This sequence joins TRBV3-1 (or the pseudogene TRBV3-2) and TRBJ2-3; 9 bases line up with TRBD2. The CDR3 has 15 residues. Germline values: CDR1 LGHDT, CDR2 YNNKEL (reference sequence). J gave up 7 bases and V 0 bases, and 5 bases lay outside the gene matches. In DNA form, the CDR3 reads TGTGCCAGCAGCCAAGATTCGACTAGCGGAAATACGCAGTATTTT. Amino acids: CASSQDSTSGNTQYF.

This chain joins TRBV5-5 and TRBJ2-5; a weak D match, TRBD1 (5 bases). CDR3 length equals 14 residues. From germline, CDR1 is SGHKS and CDR2 YYEKEE (reference sequence). V was pared by 2 bases and J by 5 bases, with 13 bases between. CDR3 DNA sequence: TGTGCCAGCAGCTTTCTATCAGGGATGGAGACCCAGTACTTC. Translating it yields CASSFLSGMETQYF.

The V gene is TRBV7-3, the J gene TRBJ1-3; perhaps TRBD1 as D (6 bases). Germline-derived CDR1 and CDR2 are SGHTA and FQGTGA. This CDR3 region has 14 residues. The ends were cut back, 5 bases at V and 4 bases at J, with 12 bases in the middle. The CDR3 loop is CASSLRGQGNTIYF. The CDR3 region has the DNA TGTGCCAGCAGCCTAAGAGGACAGGGAAACACCATATATTTT.

The CDR3 reads CASSPQLAGTGELFF. CDR3 in DNA: TGTGCCAGCAGCCCGCAGTTGGCGGGGACCGGGGAGCTGTTTTTT. The genes are TRBV9 and TRBJ2-2, with a weak D call TRBD2 (6 bases). Germline values: CDR1 SGDLS, CDR2 YYNGEE. Trimming stripped 4 bases from V and 5 bases from J, with 15 bases between. This CDR3 is 15 amino acids long.

This chain links TRBV10-3 with TRBJ1-2; D gene unclear. The CDR3 consists of 17 residues. Trimming shortened V by 0 bases and J by 0 bases, and 14 bases separated the two germline ends. Germline V gene sequence: CDR1 ENHRY, CDR2 SYGVKD. The CDR3 DNA reads as TGTGCCATCAGTGAGTCAGAAATCCTTACTCCTAACTATGGCTACACCTTC. It codes for CAISESEILTPNYGYTF.

This chain uses TRBV29-1 with TRBJ1-5; 12 bases match TRBD1. V lost 7 bases and J lost 6; bases outside the gene matches: 1. CDR1 SQVTM and CDR2 ANQGSEA come from the germline V gene. The CDR3 runs to 12 residues. DNA of the CDR3: TGCAGCGCGGGACAGGGGGCTCAGCCCCAGCATTTT. Its protein product is CSAGQGAQPQHF.

V is TRBV2 and J is TRBJ1-1; 8 bases map to TRBD1. The CDR3 consists of 13 residues. From germline, CDR1 is SNHLY and CDR2 FYNNEI. The trim removed 6 bases at V and 10 bases at J, leaving 10 bases unmatched. The CDR3 sequence is CASSLGQGDGAFF. Written as DNA, the CDR3 is TGTGCCAGCAGCCTCGGACAGGGAGATGGAGCTTTCTTT. Complete variable domain (other parts from reference TRBV2 and TRBJ1-1): EPEVTQTPSHQVTQMGQEVILRCVPISNHLYFYWYRQILGQKVEFLVSFYNNEISEKSEIFDDQFSVERPDGSNFTLKIRSTKLEDSAMYFCASSLGQGDGAFFGQGTRLTVV.